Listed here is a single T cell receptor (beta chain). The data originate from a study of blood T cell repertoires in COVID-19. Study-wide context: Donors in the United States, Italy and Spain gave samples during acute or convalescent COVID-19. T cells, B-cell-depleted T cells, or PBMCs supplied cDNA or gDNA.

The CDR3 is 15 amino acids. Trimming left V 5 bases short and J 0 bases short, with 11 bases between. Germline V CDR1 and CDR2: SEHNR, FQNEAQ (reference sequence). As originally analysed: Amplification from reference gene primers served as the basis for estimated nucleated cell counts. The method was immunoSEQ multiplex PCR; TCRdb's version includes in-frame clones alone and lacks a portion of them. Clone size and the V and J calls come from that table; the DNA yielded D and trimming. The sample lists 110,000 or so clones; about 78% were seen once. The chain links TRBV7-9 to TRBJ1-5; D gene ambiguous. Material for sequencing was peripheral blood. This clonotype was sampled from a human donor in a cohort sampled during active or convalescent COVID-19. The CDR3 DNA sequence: TGTGCCAGCAGCCCCGACACCTATAGCAATCAGCCCCAGCATTTT. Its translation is CASSPDTYSNQPQHF.